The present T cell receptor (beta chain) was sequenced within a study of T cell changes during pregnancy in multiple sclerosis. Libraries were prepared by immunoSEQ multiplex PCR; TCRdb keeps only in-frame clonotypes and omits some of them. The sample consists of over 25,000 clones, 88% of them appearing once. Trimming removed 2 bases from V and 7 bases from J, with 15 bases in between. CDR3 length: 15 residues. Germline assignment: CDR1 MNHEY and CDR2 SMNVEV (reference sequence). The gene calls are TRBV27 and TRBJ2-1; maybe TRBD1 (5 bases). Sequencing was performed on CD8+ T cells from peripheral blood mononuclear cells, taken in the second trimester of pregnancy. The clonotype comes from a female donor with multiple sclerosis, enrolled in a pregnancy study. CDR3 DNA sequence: TGTGCCAGCAGTTTAAGAAGGGGCCGTGATAATGAGCAGTTCTTC. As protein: CASSLRRGRDNEQFF.